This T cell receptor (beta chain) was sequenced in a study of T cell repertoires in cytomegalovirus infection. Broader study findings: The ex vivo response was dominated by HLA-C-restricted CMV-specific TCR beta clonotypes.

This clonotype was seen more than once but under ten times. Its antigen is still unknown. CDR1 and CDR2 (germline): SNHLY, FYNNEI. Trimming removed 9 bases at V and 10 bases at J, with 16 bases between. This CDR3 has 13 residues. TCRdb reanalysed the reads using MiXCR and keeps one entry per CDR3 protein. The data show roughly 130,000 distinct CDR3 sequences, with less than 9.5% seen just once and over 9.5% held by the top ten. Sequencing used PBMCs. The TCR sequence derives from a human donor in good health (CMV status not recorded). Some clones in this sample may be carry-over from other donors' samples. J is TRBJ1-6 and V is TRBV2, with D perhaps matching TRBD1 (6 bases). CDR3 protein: CASNLDRRSPLHF. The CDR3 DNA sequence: TGTGCCAGTAATTTGGACAGAAGGTCACCCCTCCACTTT. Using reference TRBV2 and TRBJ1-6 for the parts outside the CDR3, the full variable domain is EPEVTQTPSHQVTQMGQEVILRCVPISNHLYFYWYRQILGQKVEFLVSFYNNEISEKSEIFDDQFSVERPDGSNFTLKIRSTKLEDSAMYFCASNLDRRSPLHFGNGTRLTVT.